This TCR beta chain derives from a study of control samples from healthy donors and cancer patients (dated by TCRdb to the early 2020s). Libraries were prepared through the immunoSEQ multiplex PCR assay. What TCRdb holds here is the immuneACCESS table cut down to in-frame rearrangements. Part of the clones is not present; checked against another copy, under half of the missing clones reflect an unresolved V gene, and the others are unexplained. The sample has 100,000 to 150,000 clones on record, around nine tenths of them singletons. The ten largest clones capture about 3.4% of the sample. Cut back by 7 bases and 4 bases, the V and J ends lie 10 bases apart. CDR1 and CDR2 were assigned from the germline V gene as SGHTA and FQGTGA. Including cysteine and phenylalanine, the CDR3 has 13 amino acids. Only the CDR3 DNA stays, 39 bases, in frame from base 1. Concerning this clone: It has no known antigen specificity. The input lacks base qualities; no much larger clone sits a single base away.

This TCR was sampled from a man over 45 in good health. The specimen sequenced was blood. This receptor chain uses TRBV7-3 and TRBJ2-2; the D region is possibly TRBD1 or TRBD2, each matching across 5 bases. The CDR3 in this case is CASTRDGTGELFF. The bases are TGTGCCAGCACCCGGGACGGCACCGGGGAGCTGTTTTTT.